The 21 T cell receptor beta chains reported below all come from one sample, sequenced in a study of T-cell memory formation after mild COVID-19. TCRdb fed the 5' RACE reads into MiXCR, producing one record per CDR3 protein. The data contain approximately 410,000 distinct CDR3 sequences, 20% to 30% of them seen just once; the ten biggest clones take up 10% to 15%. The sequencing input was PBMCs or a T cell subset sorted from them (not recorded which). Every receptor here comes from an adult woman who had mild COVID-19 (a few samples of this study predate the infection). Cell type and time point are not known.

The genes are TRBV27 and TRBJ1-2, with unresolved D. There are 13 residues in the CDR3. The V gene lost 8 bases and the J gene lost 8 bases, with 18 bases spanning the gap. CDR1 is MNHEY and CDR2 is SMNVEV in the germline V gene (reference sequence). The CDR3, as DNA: TGTGCCAGCGGATTTTCCCTGGGTCGGGGCTACACCTTC. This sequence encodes CASGFSLGRGYTF.

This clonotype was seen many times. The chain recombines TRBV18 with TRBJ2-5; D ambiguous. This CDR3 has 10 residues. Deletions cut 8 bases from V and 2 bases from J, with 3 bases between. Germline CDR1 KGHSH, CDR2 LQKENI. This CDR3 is CASSQETQYF. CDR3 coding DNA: TGTGCCAGCAGTCAAGAGACCCAGTACTTC.

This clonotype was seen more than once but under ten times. CDR3 loop: CASSSMGTEAFF. The CDR3, as DNA: TGTGCCAGCAGCTCCATGGGTACTGAAGCTTTCTTT. The chain is built from TRBV5-6 and TRBJ1-1; D gene uncertain. Between the trimmed V and J ends, which lost 3 bases and 5 bases, there was a span of 8 bases. Germline CDR1 and CDR2: SGHDT and YYEEEE. CDR3 length: 12 amino acids.

In DNA form, the CDR3 reads TGTGCCATCAGTGAACCGGGACGGGAGAACACTGAAGCTTTCTTT. It specifies CAISEPGRENTEAFF. V is TRBV10-3 and J is TRBJ1-1; D is possibly TRBD1 (5 bases). The CDR3 loop spans 15 amino acids. The germline V and J ends were trimmed by 3 bases and 1 base, with 12 bases remaining between them. Germline assignment: CDR1 ENHRY and CDR2 SYGVKD.

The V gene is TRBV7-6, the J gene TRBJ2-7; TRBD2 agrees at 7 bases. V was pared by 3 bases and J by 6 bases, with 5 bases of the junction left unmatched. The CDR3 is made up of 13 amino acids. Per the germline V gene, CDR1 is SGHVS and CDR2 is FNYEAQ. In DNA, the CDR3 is TGTGCCAGCAGCTTGGGGGGAGGGACCGAGCAGTACTTC. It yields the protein CASSLGGGTEQYF. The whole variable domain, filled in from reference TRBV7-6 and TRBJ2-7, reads GAGVSQSPRYKVTKRGQDVALRCDPISGHVSLYWYRQALGQGPEFLTYFNYEAQQDKSGLPNDRFSAERPEGSISTLTIQRTEQRDSAMYRCASSLGGGTEQYFGPGTRLTVT.

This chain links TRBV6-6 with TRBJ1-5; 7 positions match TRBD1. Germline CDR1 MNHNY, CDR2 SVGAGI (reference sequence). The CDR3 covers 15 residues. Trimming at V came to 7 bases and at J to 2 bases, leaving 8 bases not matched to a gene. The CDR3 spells CASTIDRAGNQPQHF. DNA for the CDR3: TGTGCCAGCACCATCGACAGGGCTGGCAATCAGCCCCAGCATTTT.

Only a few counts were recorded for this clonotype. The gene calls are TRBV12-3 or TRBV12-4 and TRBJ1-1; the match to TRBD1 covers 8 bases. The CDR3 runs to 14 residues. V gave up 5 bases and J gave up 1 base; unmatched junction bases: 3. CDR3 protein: CASSDRGGNTEAFF. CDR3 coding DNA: TGTGCCAGCAGTGACAGGGGAGGGAACACTGAAGCTTTCTTT.

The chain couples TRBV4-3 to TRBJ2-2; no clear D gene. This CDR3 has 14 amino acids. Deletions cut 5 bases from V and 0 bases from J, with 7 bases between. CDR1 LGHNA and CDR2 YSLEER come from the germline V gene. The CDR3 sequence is CASSYEPNTGELFF. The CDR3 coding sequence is TGCGCCAGCAGCTACGAGCCGAACACCGGGGAGCTGTTTTTT.

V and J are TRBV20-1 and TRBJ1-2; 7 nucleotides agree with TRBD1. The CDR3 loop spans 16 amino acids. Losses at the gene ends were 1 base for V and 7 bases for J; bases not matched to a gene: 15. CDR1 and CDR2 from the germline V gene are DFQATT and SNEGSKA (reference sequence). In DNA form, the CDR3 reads TGCAGTGCTAGAGCCAATAAGGGAAGACAGGGCTCTGGCTACACCTTC. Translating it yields CSARANKGRQGSGYTF.

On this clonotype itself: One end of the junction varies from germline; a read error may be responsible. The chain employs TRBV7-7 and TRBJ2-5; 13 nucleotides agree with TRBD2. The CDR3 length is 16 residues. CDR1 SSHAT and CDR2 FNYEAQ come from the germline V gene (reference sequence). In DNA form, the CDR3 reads TGTGCTAGCAGCTCGGGGACTAGCGGGACTACAATGACCCAGTACTTC. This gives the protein CASSSGTSGTTMTQYF.

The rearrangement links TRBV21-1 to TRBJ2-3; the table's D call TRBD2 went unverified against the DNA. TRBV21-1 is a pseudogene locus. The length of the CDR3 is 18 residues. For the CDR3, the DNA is TGTGCCAGCAGCAAAGCCAAACTAGCGACCCTAAGCACAGATACGCAGTATTTT. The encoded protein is CASSKAKLATLSTDTQYF.

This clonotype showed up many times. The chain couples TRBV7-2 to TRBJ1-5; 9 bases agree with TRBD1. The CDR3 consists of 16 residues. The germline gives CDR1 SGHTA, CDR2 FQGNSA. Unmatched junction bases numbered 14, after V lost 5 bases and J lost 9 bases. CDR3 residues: CASSTSPLTGGRPQHF. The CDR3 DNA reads TGTGCCAGCAGCACAAGTCCGCTGACAGGGGGAAGGCCCCAGCATTTT.

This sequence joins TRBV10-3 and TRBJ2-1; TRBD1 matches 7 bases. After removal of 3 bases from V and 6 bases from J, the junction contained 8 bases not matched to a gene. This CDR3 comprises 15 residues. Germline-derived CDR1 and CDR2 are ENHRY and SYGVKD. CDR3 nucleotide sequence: TGTGCCATCAGTGAAGCTGGGACAGTTTCCAATGAGCAGTTCTTC. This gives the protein CAISEAGTVSNEQFF.

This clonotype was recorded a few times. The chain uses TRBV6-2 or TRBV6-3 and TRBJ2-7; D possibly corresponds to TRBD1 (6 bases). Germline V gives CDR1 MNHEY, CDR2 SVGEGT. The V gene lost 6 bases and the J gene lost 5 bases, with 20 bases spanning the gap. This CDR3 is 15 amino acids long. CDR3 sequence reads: CASSLRRTESNEQYF. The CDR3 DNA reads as TGTGCCAGCAGCCTGCGCCGGACAGAAAGCAACGAGCAGTACTTC.

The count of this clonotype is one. The chain's CDR3 is CASSTPDRGRGETQYF. The CDR3 nucleotides read TGTGCCAGCAGTACCCCTGACAGGGGGCGCGGAGAGACCCAGTACTTC. The rearrangement uses TRBV6-2 or TRBV6-3 and TRBJ2-5, with 10 bases matching TRBD1. The CDR3 is 16 residues long. Germline-derived CDR1 and CDR2 are MNHEY and SVGEGT. V was clipped by 5 bases and J by 4 bases; unmatched bases: 10.

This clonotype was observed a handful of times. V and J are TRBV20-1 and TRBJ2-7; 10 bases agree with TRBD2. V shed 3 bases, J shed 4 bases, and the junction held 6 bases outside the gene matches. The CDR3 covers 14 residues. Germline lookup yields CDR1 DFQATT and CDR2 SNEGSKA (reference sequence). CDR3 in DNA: TGCAGTGCTAGGGCTAGCGGGAGAGGGTACGAGCAGTACTTC. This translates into CSARASGRGYEQYF.

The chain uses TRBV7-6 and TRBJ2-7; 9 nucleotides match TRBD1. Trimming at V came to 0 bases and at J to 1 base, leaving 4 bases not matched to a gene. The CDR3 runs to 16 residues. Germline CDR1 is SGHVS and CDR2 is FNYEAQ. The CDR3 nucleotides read TGTGCCAGCAGCTTAGCGCGAGACAGGGGGTCCTACGAGCAGTACTTC. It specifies CASSLARDRGSYEQYF.

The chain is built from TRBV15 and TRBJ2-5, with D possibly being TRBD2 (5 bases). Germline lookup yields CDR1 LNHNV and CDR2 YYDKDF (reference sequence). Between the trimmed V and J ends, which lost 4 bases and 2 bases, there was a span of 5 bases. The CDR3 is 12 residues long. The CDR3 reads CATSTGQETQYF. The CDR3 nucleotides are TGTGCCACCAGCACGGGGCAAGAGACCCAGTACTTC.

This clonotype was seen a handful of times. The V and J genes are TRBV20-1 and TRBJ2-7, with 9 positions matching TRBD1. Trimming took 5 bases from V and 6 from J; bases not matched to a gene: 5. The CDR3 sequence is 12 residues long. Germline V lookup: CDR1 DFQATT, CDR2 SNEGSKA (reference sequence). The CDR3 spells CSAPGQGVEQYF. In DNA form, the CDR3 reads TGCAGTGCTCCGGGACAGGGTGTCGAGCAGTACTTC.

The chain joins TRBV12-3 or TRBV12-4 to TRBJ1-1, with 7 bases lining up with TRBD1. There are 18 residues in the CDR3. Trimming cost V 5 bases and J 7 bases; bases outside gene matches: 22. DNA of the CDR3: TGTGCCAGCAGTCCCCCGGGACAGATAACTCCCCTGGGCCTTGAAGCTTTCTTT. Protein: CASSPPGQITPLGLEAFF.

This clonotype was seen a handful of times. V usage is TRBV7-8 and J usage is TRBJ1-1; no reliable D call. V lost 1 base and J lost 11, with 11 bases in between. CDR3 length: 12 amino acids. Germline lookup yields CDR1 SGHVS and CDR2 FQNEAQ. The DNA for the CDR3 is TGTGCCAGCAGCTTAGATGGAATCGGGGCTTTCTTT. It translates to CASSLDGIGAFF. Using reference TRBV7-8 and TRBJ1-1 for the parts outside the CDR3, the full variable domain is GAGVSQSPRYKVAKRGQDVALRCDPISGHVSLFWYQQALGQGPEFLTYFQNEAQLDKSGLPSDRFFAERPEGSVSTLKIQRTQQEDSAVYLCASSLDGIGAFFGQGTRLTVV.